The present entry profiles one T cell receptor (beta chain) with its context. Its specificity is unknown. The CDR3 length is 15 residues. V shed 4 bases, J shed 8 bases, and the junction held 9 bases outside the gene matches. Germline assignment: CDR1 SGHRS and CDR2 YFSETQ. This sample was included in a study of cytomegalovirus exposure and HLA in healthy donors. Study findings and constraints: Despite most TCR sequences being rare, some public TCRs occurred in many donors. As confirmed in vitro, a few CMV-associated chains were specific for CMV antigens.

This table comes from immunoSEQ multiplex PCR, and its TCRdb copy is limited to in-frame clones, with some not included. The table shows approximately 76,000 clones, with about 93% occurring only once. The clonotype originates from a woman younger than 35 in good health and CMV-seronegative. The V call is TRBV5-1, the J call TRBJ1-4; 9 bases map to TRBD1. The sample was PBMCs. CDR3 loop: CASSPLTGGGEKLFF. The CDR3 bases are TGCGCCAGCAGCCCCTTGACAGGGGGAGGCGAAAAACTGTTTTTT. The full variable domain, in which reference TRBV5-1 and TRBJ1-4 provide the parts outside the CDR3, is KAGVTQTPRYLIKTRGQQVTLSCSPISGHRSVSWYQQTPGQGLQFLFEYFSETQRNKGNFPGRFSGRQFSNSRSEMNVSTLELGDSALYLCASSPLTGGGEKLFFGSGTQLSVL.